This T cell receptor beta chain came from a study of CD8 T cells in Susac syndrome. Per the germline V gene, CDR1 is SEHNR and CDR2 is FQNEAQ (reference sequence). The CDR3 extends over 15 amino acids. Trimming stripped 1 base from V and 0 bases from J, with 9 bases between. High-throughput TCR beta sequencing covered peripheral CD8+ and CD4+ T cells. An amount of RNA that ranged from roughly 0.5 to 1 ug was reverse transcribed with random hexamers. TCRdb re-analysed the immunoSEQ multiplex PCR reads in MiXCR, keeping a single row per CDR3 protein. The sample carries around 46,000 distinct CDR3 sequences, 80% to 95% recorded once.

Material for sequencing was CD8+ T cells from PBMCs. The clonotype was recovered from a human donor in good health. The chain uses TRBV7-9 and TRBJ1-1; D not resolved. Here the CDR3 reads CASSLVAGMNTEAFF. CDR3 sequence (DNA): TGTGCCAGCAGCTTAGTAGCCGGGATGAACACTGAAGCTTTCTTT.